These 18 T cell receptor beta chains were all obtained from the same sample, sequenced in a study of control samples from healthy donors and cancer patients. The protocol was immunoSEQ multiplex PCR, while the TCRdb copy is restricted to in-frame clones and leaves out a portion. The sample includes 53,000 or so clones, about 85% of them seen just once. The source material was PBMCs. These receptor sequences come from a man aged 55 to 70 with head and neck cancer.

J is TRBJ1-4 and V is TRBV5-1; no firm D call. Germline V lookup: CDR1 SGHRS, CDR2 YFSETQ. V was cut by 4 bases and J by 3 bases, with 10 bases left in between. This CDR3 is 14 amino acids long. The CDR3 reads CASSQEAANEKLFF. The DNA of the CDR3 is TGCGCCAGCAGCCAGGAGGCGGCTAATGAAAAACTGTTTTTT.

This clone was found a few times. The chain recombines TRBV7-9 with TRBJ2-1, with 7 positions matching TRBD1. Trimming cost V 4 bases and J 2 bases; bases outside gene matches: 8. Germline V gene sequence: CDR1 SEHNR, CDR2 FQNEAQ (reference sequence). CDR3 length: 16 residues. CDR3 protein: CASSSPGTEAYNEQFF. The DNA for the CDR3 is TGTGCCAGCAGCTCACCCGGGACAGAAGCCTACAATGAGCAGTTCTTC. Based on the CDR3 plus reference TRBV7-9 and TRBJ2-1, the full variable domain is DTGVSQNPRHKITKRGQNVTFRCDPISEHNRLYWYRQTLGQGPEFLTYFQNEAQLEKSRLLSDRFSAERPKGSFSTLEIQRTEQGDSAMYLCASSSPGTEAYNEQFFGPGTRLTVL.

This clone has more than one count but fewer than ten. The CDR3 region has the DNA TGTGCCAGCAGTTTCGGACAGGGTCGAGAGACCCAGTACTTC. Protein: CASSFGQGRETQYF. The genes are TRBV7-2 and TRBJ2-5; 8 nucleotides align to TRBD1. With 6 bases clipped from V and 4 bases from J, the junction kept 7 bases outside the gene matches. CDR1 is SGHTA and CDR2 is FQGNSA in the germline V gene. The CDR3 covers 14 residues.

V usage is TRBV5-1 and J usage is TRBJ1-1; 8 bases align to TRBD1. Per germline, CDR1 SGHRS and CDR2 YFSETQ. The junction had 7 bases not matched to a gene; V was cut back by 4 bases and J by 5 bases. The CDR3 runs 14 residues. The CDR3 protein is CASSDQGAATEAFF. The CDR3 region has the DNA TGCGCCAGCAGCGATCAGGGGGCAGCTACTGAAGCTTTCTTT.

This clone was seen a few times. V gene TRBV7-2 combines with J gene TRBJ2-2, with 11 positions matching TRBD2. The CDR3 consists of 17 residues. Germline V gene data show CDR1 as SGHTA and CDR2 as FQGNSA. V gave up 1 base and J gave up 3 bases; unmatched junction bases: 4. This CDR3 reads CASSLVASGGYTGELFF. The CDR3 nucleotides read TGTGCCAGCAGCTTAGTAGCTAGCGGGGGGTACACCGGGGAGCTGTTTTTT.

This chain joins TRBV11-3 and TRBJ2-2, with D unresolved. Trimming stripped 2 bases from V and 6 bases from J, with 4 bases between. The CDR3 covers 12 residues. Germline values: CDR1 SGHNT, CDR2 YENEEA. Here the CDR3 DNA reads TGTGCCAGCAGCTTAAGGTCCGGGGAGCTGTTTTTT. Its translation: CASSLRSGELFF.

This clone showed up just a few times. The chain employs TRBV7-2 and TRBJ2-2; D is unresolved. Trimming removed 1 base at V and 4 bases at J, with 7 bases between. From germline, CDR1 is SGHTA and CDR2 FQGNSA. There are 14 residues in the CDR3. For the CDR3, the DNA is TGTGCCAGCAGCTTAGTTTCCCCCACCGGGGAGCTGTTTTTT. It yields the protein CASSLVSPTGELFF.

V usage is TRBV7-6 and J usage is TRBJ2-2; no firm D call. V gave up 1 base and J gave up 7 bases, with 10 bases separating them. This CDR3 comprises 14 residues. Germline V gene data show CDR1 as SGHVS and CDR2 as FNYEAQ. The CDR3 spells CASSLESGHGELFF. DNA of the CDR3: TGTGCCAGCAGCTTAGAGTCAGGTCACGGGGAGCTGTTTTTT.

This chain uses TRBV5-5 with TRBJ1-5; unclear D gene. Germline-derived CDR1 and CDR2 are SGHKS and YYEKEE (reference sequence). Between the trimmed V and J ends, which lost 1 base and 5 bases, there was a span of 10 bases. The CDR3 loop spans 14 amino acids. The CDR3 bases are TGTGCCAGCAGCTTGTACGGGGTGGATCAGCCCCAGCATTTT. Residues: CASSLYGVDQPQHF.

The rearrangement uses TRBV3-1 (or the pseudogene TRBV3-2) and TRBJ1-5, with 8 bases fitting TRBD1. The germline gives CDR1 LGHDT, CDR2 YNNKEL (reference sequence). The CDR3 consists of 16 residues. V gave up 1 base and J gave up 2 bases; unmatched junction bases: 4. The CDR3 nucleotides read TGTGCCAGCAGCCAAGGCGGGGGACAGGGCAATCAGCCCCAGCATTTT. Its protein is CASSQGGGQGNQPQHF.

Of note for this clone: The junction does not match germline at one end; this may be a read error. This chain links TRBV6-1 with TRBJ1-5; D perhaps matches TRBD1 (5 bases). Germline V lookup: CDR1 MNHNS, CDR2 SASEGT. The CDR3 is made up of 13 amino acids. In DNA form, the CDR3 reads TGTGCCAGCAGGGAAGACAGTAATCAGCCCCAGCATTTT. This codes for CASREDSNQPQHF.

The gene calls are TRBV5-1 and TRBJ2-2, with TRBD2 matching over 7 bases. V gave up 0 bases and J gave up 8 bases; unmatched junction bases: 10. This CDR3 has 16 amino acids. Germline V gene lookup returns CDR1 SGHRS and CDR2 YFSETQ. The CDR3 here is CASSLAGTTAGGELFF. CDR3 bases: TGCGCCAGCAGCTTGGCCGGGACTACCGCCGGTGGGGAGCTGTTTTTT.

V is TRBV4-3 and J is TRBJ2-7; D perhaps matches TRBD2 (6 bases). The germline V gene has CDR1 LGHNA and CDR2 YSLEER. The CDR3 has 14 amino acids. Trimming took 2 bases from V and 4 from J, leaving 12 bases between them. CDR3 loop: CASSQTSGGYEQYF. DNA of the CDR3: TGCGCCAGCAGCCAAACGAGTGGGGGGTACGAGCAGTACTTC.

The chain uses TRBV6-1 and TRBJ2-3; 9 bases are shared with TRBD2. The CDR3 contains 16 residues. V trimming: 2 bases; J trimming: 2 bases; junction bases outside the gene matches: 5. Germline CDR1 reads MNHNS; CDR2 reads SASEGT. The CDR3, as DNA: TGTGCCAGCAGTGAATCTGTAGCGGGGGACACAGATACGCAGTATTTT. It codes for CASSESVAGDTDTQYF.

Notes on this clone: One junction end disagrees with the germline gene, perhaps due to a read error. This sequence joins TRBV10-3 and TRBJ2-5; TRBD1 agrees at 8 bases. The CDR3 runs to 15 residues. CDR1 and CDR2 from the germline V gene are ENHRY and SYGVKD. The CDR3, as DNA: TGTGCCATCGGTGACAGGGGCAACCCGGGTGAGACCCAGTACTTC. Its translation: CAIGDRGNPGETQYF.

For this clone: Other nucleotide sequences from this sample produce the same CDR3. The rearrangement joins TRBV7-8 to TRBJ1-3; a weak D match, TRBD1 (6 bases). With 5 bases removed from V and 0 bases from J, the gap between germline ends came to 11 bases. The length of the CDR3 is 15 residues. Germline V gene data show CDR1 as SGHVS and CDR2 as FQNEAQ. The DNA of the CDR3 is TGTGCCAGCAGCCTCGGGACACCCTCTGGAAACACCATATATTTT. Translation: CASSLGTPSGNTIYF.

Here the CDR3 DNA reads TGTGCCAGCAGTCCCTCCCCAGGATACACCGGGGAGCTGTTTTTT. Translating it yields CASSPSPGYTGELFF. The J gene is TRBJ2-2, the V gene TRBV6-5; no clear D. Between the trimmed V and J ends, which lost 5 bases and 3 bases, there was a span of 13 bases. The length of the CDR3 is 15 residues. Per the germline V gene, CDR1 is MNHEY and CDR2 is SVGAGI.

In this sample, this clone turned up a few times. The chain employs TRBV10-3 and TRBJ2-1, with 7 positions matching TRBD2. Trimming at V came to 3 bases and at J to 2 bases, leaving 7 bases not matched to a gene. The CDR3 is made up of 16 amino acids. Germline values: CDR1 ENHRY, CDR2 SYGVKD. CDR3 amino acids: CAISDGGGGTYNEQFF. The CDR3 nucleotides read TGTGCCATCAGTGATGGCGGGGGAGGGACCTACAATGAGCAGTTCTTC.